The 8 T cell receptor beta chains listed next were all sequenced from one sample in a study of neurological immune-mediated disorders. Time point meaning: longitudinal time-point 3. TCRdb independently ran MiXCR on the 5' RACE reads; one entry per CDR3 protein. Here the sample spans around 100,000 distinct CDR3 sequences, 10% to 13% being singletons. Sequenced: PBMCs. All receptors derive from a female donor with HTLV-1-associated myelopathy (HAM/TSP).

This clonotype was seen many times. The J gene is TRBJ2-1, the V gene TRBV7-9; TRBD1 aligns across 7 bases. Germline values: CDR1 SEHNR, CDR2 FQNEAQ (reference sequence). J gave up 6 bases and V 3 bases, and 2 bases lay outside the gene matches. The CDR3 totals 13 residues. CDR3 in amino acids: CASSFSGGNEQFF. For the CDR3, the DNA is TGTGCCAGCAGCTTCTCAGGGGGCAATGAGCAGTTCTTC.

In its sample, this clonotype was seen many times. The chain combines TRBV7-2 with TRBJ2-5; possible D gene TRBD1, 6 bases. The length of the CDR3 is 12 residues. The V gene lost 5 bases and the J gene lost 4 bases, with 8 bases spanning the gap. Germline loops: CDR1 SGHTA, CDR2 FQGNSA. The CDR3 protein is CASSRGGETQYF. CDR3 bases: TGTGCCAGCAGCCGAGGGGGAGAGACCCAGTACTTC.

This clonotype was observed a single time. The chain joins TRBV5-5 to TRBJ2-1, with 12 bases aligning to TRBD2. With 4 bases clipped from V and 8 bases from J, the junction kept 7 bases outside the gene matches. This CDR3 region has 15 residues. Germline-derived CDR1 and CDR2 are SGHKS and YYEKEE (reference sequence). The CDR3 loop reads CASSLLTSGGDEQFF. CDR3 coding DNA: TGTGCCAGCAGCCTACTGACTAGCGGGGGTGATGAGCAGTTCTTC.

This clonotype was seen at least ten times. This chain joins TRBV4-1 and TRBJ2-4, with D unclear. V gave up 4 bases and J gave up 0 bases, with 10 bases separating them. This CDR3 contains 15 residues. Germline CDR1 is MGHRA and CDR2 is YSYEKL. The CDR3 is CASSPLQIAKNIQYF. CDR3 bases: TGCGCCAGCAGCCCTCTTCAAATAGCCAAAAACATTCAGTACTTC.

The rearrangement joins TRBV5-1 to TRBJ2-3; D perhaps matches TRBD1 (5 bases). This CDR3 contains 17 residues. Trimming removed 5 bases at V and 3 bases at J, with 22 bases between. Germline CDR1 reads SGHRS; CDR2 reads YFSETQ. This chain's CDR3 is CASSRTLGVAKTDTQYF. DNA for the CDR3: TGCGCCAGCAGTCGTACGTTAGGGGTCGCTAAGACAGATACGCAGTATTTT. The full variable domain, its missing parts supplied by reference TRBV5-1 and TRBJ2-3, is KAGVTQTPRYLIKTRGQQVTLSCSPISGHRSVSWYQQTPGQGLQFLFEYFSETQRNKGNFPGRFSGRQFSNSRSEMNVSTLELGDSALYLCASSRTLGVAKTDTQYFGPGTRLTVL.

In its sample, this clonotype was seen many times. CDR3 residues: CASSPISGPGYEQYF. The CDR3 bases are TGCGCCAGCAGCCCTATTTCGGGACCGGGCTACGAGCAGTACTTC. The chain couples TRBV5-1 to TRBJ2-7; D assignment may be TRBD1 or TRBD2 (5 bases each). The length of the CDR3 is 15 residues. The ends were cut back, 4 bases at V and 3 bases at J, with 17 bases in the middle. CDR1 is SGHRS and CDR2 is YFSETQ in the germline V gene.

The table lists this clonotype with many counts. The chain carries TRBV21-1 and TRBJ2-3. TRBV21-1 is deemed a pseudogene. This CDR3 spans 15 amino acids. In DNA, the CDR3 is TGTGCCAGCAGCAAAGCTGGGAATAGCACAGATACGCAGTATTTT. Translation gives CASSKAGNSTDTQYF.

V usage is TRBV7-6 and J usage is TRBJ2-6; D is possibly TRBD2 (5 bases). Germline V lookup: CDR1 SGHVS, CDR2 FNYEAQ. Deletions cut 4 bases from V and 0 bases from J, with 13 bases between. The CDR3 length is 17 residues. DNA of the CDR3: TGTGCCAGCAGCTATGGTCATGGGAGCTCTGGGGCCAACGTCCTGACTTTC. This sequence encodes CASSYGHGSSGANVLTF.